Reported below is one TCR beta chain. CD25-based Treg depletion was applied to purified naive CD4+ T cells. TCRdb re-analysed the 5' RACE reads in MiXCR, keeping a single row per CDR3 protein. The data hold roughly 20,000 distinct CDR3 sequences, with 30% observed a single time. This CDR3 spans 15 amino acids. The germline gives CDR1 MNHEY, CDR2 SVGAGI. V gave up 5 bases and J gave up 0 bases, with 11 bases separating them. The specimen sequenced was tumor-infiltrating naive CD4+ T cells sorted from the breast tumor. The subset here: naive CD4+ T cells, CD4+CD45RA+CD25-. The origin of this receptor is a female donor with breast cancer. This chain connects TRBV6-5 to TRBJ1-5, with unresolved D. Here the CDR3 DNA reads TGTGCCAGCAGTAAACGGGGAGATAGCAATCAGCCCCAGCATTTT. Translated: CASSKRGDSNQPQHF.